Sequencing of this TCR beta chain was carried out in a study of T-cell memory formation after mild COVID-19. TCRdb used MiXCR to reprocess the 5' RACE reads, holding one entry per CDR3 protein. This table holds roughly 260,000 distinct CDR3 sequences, about a sixth found once. Germline V gives CDR1 KGHSH, CDR2 LQKENI. The ends lost 6 bases at V and 4 bases at J; junction bases unmatched: 9. The CDR3 runs 16 residues. The chain uses TRBV18 and TRBJ1-6, with 7 bases aligning to TRBD1. Sequences were obtained from PBMCs or a T cell subset sorted from them (not recorded which). This TCR derives from a man in his late teens or twenties who had mild COVID-19 (a few samples of this study predate the infection). Cell type and time point are not known. CDR3 sequence: CASSASRQGYNSPLHF. The CDR3 DNA is TGTGCCAGCTCGGCATCGCGACAGGGTTATAATTCACCCCTCCACTTT.